This T cell receptor (beta chain) was documented in a study of blood T cell repertoires in COVID-19. Background on the study: The United States, Italy and Spain provided the acute and convalescent COVID-19 samples.

TCRdb's copy holds only in-frame clones and misses some; the assay was immunoSEQ multiplex PCR. The table has about 80,000 clones, approximately 82% seen once. The germline CDR1 and CDR2 sequences are MGHRA and YSYEKL. The CDR3 runs to 14 residues. V was shortened by 0 bases and J by 3 bases, with 8 bases between the two germline ends. J is TRBJ1-1 and V is TRBV4-1; D is undetermined. The sequence was obtained from a man aged 80 or over with active or convalescent COVID-19. The sequencing sample was made of peripheral blood. The CDR3 sequence is CASSQDWPYTEAFF. CDR3 bases: TGCGCCAGCAGCCAAGATTGGCCCTACACTGAAGCTTTCTTT.